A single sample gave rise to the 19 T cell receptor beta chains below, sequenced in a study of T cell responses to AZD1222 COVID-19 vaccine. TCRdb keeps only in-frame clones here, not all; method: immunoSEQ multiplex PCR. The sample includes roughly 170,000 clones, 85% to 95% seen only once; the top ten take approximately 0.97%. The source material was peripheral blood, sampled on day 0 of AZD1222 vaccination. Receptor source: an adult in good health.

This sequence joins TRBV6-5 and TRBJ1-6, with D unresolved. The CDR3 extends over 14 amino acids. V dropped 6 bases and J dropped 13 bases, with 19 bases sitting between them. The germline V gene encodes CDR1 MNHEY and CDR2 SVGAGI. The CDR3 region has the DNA TGTGCCAGCAGCCTCCTTTACCCGGGTTCGCCCCTCCACTTT. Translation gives CASSLLYPGSPLHF.

CDR3 amino acids: CASRLGTANYGYTF. Here the CDR3 DNA reads TGTGCCAGCAGGCTGGGGACAGCTAACTATGGCTACACCTTC. V is TRBV27 and J is TRBJ1-2; 7 bases match TRBD1. The trim removed 6 bases at V and 0 bases at J, leaving 4 bases unmatched. This CDR3 spans 14 amino acids. The germline V gene encodes CDR1 MNHEY and CDR2 SMNVEV (reference sequence).

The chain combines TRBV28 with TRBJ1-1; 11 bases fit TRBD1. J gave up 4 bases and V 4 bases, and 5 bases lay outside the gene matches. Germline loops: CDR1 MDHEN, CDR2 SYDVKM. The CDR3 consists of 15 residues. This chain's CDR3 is CASSWGTGGTTEAFF. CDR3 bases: TGTGCCAGCAGTTGGGGGACAGGGGGGACCACTGAAGCTTTCTTT.

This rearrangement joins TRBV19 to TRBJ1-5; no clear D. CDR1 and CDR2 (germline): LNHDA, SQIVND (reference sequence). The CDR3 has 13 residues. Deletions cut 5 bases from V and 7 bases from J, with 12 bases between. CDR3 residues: CASSAGGRQPQHF. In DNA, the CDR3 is TGTGCCAGTAGTGCAGGAGGTCGACAGCCCCAGCATTTT.

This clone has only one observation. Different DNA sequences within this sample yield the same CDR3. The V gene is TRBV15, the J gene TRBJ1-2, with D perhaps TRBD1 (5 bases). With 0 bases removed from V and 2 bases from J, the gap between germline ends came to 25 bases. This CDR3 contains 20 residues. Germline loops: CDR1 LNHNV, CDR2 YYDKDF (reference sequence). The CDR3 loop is CATSRDLIAWTGTPNYGYTF. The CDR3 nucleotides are TGTGCCACCAGCAGAGATTTGATAGCTTGGACGGGGACCCCAAACTATGGCTACACCTTC.

CDR3: CASSATGGLEAFF. In DNA, the CDR3 is TGTGCCAGCAGCGCAACAGGGGGCTTGGAAGCTTTCTTT. This chain connects TRBV11-1 to TRBJ1-1, with TRBD1 identical over 9 bases. Per the germline V gene, CDR1 is SGHAT and CDR2 is FQDESV (reference sequence). The CDR3 runs to 13 residues. V trimming: 5 bases; J trimming: 8 bases; junction bases outside the gene matches: 6. The variable domain in full, with the rest retrieved from reference TRBV11-1 and TRBJ1-1, is EAEVAQSPRYKITEKSQAVAFWCDPISGHATLYWYRQILGQGPELLVQFQDESVVDDSQLPKDRFSAERLKGVDSTLKIQPAELGDSAMYLCASSATGGLEAFFGQGTRLTVV.

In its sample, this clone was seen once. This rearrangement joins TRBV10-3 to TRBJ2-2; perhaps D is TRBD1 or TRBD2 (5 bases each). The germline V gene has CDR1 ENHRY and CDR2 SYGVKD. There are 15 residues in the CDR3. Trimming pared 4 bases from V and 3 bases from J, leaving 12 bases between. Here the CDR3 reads CAISGGGVHTGELFF. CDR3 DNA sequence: TGTGCCATCAGTGGTGGGGGAGTCCACACCGGGGAGCTGTTTTTT.

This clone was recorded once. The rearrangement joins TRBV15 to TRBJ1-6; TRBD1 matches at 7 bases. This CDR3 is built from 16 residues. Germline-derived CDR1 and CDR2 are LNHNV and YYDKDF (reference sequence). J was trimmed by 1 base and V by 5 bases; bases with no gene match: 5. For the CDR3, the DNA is TGTGCCACCAGCGGCGACAGGGTTTCCTATAATTCACCCCTCCACTTT. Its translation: CATSGDRVSYNSPLHF.

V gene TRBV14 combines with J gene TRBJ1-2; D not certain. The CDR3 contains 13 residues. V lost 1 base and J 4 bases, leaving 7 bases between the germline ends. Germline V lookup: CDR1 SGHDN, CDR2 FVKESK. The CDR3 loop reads CASSQGVRYGYTF. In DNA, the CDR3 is TGTGCCAGCAGCCAAGGGGTCCGCTATGGCTACACCTTC.

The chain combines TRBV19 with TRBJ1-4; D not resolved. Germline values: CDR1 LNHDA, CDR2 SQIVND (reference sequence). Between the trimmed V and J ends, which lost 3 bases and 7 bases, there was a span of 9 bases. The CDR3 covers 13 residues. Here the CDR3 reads CASSMLGGEKLFF. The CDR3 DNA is TGTGCCAGTAGTATGCTTGGTGGTGAAAAACTGTTTTTT.

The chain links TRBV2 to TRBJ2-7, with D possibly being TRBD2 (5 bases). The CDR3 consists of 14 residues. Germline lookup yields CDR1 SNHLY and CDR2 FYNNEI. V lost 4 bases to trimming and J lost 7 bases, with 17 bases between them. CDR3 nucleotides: TGTGCCAGCAGTGTTAGGCCCGAGCCGGGAGAGCAGTACTTC. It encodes CASSVRPEPGEQYF.

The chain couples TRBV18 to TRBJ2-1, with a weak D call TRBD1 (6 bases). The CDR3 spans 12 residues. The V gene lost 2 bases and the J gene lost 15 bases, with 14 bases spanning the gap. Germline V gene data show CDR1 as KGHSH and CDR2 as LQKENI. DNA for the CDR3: TGTGCCAGCTCACCAACACAGGGTGGAGGGTTCTTC. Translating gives CASSPTQGGGFF.

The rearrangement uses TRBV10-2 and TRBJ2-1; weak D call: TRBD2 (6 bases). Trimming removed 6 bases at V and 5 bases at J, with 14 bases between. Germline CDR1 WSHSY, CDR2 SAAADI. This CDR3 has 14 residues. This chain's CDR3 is CASRDSGYNNEQFF. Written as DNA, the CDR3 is TGCGCCAGCAGGGATAGCGGCTACAACAATGAGCAGTTCTTC.

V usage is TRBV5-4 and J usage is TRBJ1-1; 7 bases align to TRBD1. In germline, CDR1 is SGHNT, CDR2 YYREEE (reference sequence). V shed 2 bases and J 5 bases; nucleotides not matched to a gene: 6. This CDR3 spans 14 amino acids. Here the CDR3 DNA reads TGTGCCAGCAGCTTAGTAGGGGGCGGGACTGAAGCTTTCTTT. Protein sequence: CASSLVGGGTEAFF.

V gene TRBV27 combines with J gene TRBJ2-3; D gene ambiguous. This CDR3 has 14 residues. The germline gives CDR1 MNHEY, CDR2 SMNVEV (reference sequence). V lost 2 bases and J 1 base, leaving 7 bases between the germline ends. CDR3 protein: CASSLIAGTDTQYF. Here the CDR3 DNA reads TGTGCCAGCAGTTTAATCGCAGGCACAGATACGCAGTATTTT.

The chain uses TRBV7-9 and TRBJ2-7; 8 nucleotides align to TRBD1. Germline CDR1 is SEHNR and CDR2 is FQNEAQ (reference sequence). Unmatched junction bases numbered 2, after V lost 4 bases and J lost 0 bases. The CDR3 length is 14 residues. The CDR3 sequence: CASSWTGYSYEQYF. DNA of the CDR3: TGTGCCAGCAGCTGGACAGGGTACTCCTACGAGCAGTACTTC.

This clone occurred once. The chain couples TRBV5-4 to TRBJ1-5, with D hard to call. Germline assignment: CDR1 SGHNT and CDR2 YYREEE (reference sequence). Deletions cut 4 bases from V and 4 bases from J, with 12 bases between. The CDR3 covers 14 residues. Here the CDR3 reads CASSHGPQNQPQHF. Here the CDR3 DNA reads TGTGCCAGCAGCCATGGACCGCAGAATCAGCCCCAGCATTTT.

The CDR3 spells CSASTAAGGPTQYF. CDR3 coding DNA: TGCAGTGCTAGTACTGCAGCGGGGGGGCCGACCCAGTACTTC. V usage is TRBV20-1 and J usage is TRBJ2-5; 10 positions match TRBD2. This CDR3 region has 14 residues. J lost 7 bases, V lost 3 bases, and 8 bases had no gene match. Germline CDR1 and CDR2: DFQATT and SNEGSKA (reference sequence).

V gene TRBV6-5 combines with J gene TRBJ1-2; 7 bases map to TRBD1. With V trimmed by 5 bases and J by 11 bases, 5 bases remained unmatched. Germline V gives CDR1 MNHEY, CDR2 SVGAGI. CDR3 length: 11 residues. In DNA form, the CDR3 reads TGTGCCAGCAGTAACCGACAGGGATACACCTTC. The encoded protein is CASSNRQGYTF.